The rows below give T cell receptor beta chains drawn from one sample of a study of CD8+CD57+ T cells in acquired aplastic anemia. TCRdb reprocessed the reads via MiXCR and lists one record per CDR3 protein. The sample lists some 220,000 distinct CDR3 sequences, roughly 35% occurring once. Material: sorted CD4+, CD8+, or CD8+CD57+ T cells (not recorded which) from PBMCs. The receptor source for this set is a human donor in good health, serving as a control. The CDR3 runs from the conserved cysteine through the conserved F or W. A D gene is named only where the DNA matches it firmly. Not every row has a clone size; where given, it reads once, few, many or a size class.

>TRBV10-3|TRBD1|few|TRBJ1-1
CASSKDRGFEAFF
TGTGCCAGCAGTAAAGACAGGGGTTTTGAGGCTTTCTTT
>TRBV6-1|.|many|TRBJ1-5
CASSDRVDQPQHF
TGTGCCAGCAGTGACAGGGTTGATCAGCCCCAGCATTTT
>TRBV5-1|.|few|TRBJ2-7
CASSPGTSPHEQYF
TGCGCCAGCAGCCCAGGAACCTCCCCCCACGAGCAGTACTTC
>TRBV4-1|.|.|TRBJ2-7
CASSQVSGDEQYF
TGCGCCAGCAGCCAAGTGTCGGGAGACGAGCAGTACTTC
>TRBV19|.|many|TRBJ1-3
CASSIDRTSGNTIYF
TGTGCCAGTAGTATAGATCGGACCTCTGGAAACACCATATATTTT
>TRBV5-6|TRBD1|.|TRBJ2-3
CASSLRGTGGTDTQYF
TGTGCCAGCAGCTTGAGGGGGACAGGGGGTACAGATACGCAGTATTTT
>TRBV27|.|.|TRBJ2-7
CASSSWDPYEQYF
TGTGCCAGCAGTTCCTGGGACCCCTACGAGCAGTACTTC
>TRBV2|.|many|TRBJ2-1
CAGKGTHYNEQFF
TGTGCCGGAAAAGGGACACACTACAATGAGCAGTTCTTC
>TRBV5-1|.|many|TRBJ2-7
CASSFLTGPIYEQYF
TGCGCCAGCAGCTTCCTCACGGGGCCCATCTACGAGCAGTACTTC
>TRBV7-9|TRBD1|many|TRBJ1-5
CASSLGGTGRQPQHF
TGTGCCAGCAGCTTAGGGGGGACAGGGCGTCAGCCCCAGCATTTT
>TRBV6-1|.|few|TRBJ1-2
CASRQLGGVEGGYTF
TGTGCCAGCAGGCAACTGGGTGGCGTAGAAGGTGGCTACACCTTC
>TRBV5-1|.|.|TRBJ2-5
CASSLPEGTQYF
TGCGCCAGCAGCCTACCGGAAGGGACCCAGTACTTC
>TRBV20-1|.|many|TRBJ1-3
CSARTQSSGNTIYF
TGCAGTGCTAGAACGCAGAGCTCTGGAAACACCATATATTTT
>TRBV12-3/TRBV12-4|.|many|TRBJ1-2
CASSLGAQGTYGYTF
TGTGCCAGCAGTTTAGGCGCCCAGGGGACCTATGGCTACACCTTC
>TRBV10-1|.|many|TRBJ2-7
CASSPGLYYEQYF
TGCGCCAGCTCTCCGGGACTCTACTACGAGCAGTACTTC
>TRBV5-1|.|.|TRBJ1-3
CASSLSEEAGNTIYF
TGCGCCAGCAGCTTGTCGGAGGAGGCTGGAAACACCATATATTTT
>TRBV2|.|many|TRBJ2-3
CASSSGERYTDTQYF
TGTGCCAGCAGCTCAGGGGAGAGATACACAGATACGCAGTATTTT
>TRBV19|.|.|TRBJ2-7
CASSIDSFYEQYF
TGTGCCAGTAGTATAGACAGTTTCTACGAGCAGTACTTC
>TRBV4-2|TRBD1|.|TRBJ1-2
CAGSPETGSYGYTF
TGTGCCGGCAGCCCCGAGACAGGGAGCTATGGCTACACCTTC
>TRBV2|.|many|TRBJ2-1
CASSEGLGEQFF
TGTGCCAGCAGCGAGGGACTTGGGGAGCAGTTCTTC
>TRBV14|.|many|TRBJ1-1
CASSQVGFGTEAFF
TGTGCCAGCAGCCAAGTGGGTTTTGGGACTGAAGCTTTCTTT
>TRBV7-2|.|.|TRBJ2-4
CASSQTVKRLSYF
TGTGCCAGCAGCCAAACAGTAAAACGGTTATCGTACTTC
>TRBV9|.|many|TRBJ2-2
CASTGTNTRELFF
TGTGCCAGCACCGGGACGAATACGAGGGAGCTGTTTTTT
>TRBV29-1|.|.|TRBJ1-4
CSVAVSNEKLFF
TGCAGCGTGGCGGTTTCTAATGAAAAACTGTTTTTT
>TRBV9|.|many|TRBJ2-7
CASSVDQGGHEQYF
TGTGCCAGCAGCGTAGACCAGGGGGGGCACGAGCAGTACTTC
>TRBV4-1|TRBD1|many|TRBJ2-7
CASSQGTSQGVGYEQYF
TGCGCCAGCAGCCAAGGGACCTCACAGGGGGTGGGCTACGAGCAGTACTTC
>TRBV29-1|TRBD1|many|TRBJ1-1
CSGDRGTEAFF
TGCAGCGGGGACAGGGGCACTGAAGCTTTCTTT
>TRBV19|.|.|TRBJ2-2
CASSTRSAGELFF
TGTGCCAGTAGTACTAGATCGGCCGGGGAGCTGTTTTTT
>TRBV9|TRBD1|.|TRBJ2-3
CASCPWTGAYTDTQYF
TGTGCCAGCTGCCCCTGGACAGGGGCCTACACAGATACGCAGTATTTT
>TRBV7-2|.|.|TRBJ2-2
CASSLAGGELFF
TGTGCCAGCAGCTTAGCGGGCGGGGAGCTGTTTTTT
>TRBV11-2|TRBD2|few|TRBJ2-1
CASSQGLAGGREQFF
TGTGCCAGCAGCCAAGGACTAGCGGGGGGGCGGGAGCAGTTCTTC
>TRBV4-1|TRBD1|few|TRBJ1-4
CASSQVGQGEGKLFF
TGCGCCAGCAGCCAAGTTGGGCAGGGGGAGGGAAAACTGTTTTTT
>TRBV12-3/TRBV12-4|.|few|TRBJ1-5
CASSLRAGNQPQHF
TGTGCCAGCAGTTTAAGGGCAGGGAATCAGCCCCAGCATTTT
>TRBV4-2|.|many|TRBJ2-7
CASSQDLGRREQYF
TGTGCCAGCAGCCAAGATCTTGGACGACGCGAGCAGTACTTC
>TRBV19|.|many|TRBJ1-1
CASTMEGAEAFF
TGTGCCAGCACCATGGAGGGGGCTGAAGCTTTCTTT
>TRBV20-1|.|.|TRBJ2-3
CSAFSEITDTQYF
TGCAGTGCTTTCTCAGAAATCACAGATACGCAGTATTTT
>TRBV2|.|.|TRBJ1-5
CASSPYGNQPQHF
TGTGCCAGCAGCCCTTATGGCAATCAGCCCCAGCATTTT
>TRBV6-1|.|.|TRBJ2-7
CASREGGGHRNSYEQYF
TGTGCCAGCAGAGAGGGAGGGGGACACCGGAACTCCTACGAGCAGTACTTC
>TRBV14|TRBD1|once|TRBJ1-6
CASSQGQGFAPLHF
TGTGCCAGCAGCCAAGGACAGGGCTTTGCACCCCTCCACTTT
>TRBV30|TRBD2|.|TRBJ2-1
CAWSWGGSYNEQFF
TGTGCCTGGTCGTGGGGGGGGTCCTACAATGAGCAGTTCTTC
>TRBV7-8|TRBD1|.|TRBJ1-5
CASSQQGALRPQHF
TGTGCCAGCAGCCAACAGGGGGCCCTACGGCCCCAGCATTTT
>TRBV29-1|TRBD1|few|TRBJ2-7
CSVTGRNSYEQYF
TGCAGCGTGACAGGGCGGAACTCCTACGAGCAGTACTTC
>TRBV12-3/TRBV12-4|.|many|TRBJ2-7
CASSWTIRSHSYEQYF
TGTGCCAGCAGTTGGACGATCCGCTCCCACTCCTACGAGCAGTACTTC
>TRBV29-1|.|.|TRBJ2-7
CSVGSPGGTYEQYF
TGCAGCGTTGGCTCTCCCGGGGGCACCTACGAGCAGTACTTC
>TRBV12-3/TRBV12-4|TRBD2|many|TRBJ2-5
CASSPGLVNGTQYF
TGTGCCAGCAGCCCGGGACTAGTTAACGGGACCCAGTACTTC
>TRBV29-1|.|many|TRBJ1-2
CSVEALNYGYTF
TGCAGCGTTGAAGCCCTTAACTATGGCTACACCTTC
>TRBV15|TRBD1|many|TRBJ2-5
CATSTTGQGKGTQYF
TGTGCCACCTCCACCACTGGACAGGGGAAAGGTACCCAGTACTTC
>TRBV4-2|.|few|TRBJ1-3
CASSKDAREGSGNTIYF
TGTGCCAGCAGCAAGGACGCGAGGGAGGGCTCTGGAAACACCATATATTTT
>TRBV6-2/TRBV6-3|TRBD1|few|TRBJ2-7
CASSFSYSYRGISYEQYF
TGTGCCAGCAGTTTTTCTTATTCTTACAGGGGGATCTCCTACGAGCAGTACTTC
>TRBV10-1|TRBD1|many|TRBJ2-1
CATAGQDRRDEQFF
TGCGCCACCGCGGGACAGGATCGGCGGGACGAGCAGTTCTTC
>TRBV7-2|.|.|TRBJ2-7
CASSYGGSISYEQYF
TGTGCCAGCAGCTACGGTGGCTCGATATCCTACGAGCAGTACTTC
>TRBV19|.|many|TRBJ1-4
CASSIVPEKLFF
TGTGCCAGTAGTATAGTTCCTGAAAAACTGTTTTTT
>TRBV2|.|many|TRBJ2-1
CASSDRMIYNEQFF
TGTGCCAGCAGTGACCGAATGATCTACAATGAGCAGTTCTTC
>TRBV5-1|.|many|TRBJ2-3
CASKEADTQYF
TGCGCCAGCAAGGAGGCAGATACGCAGTATTTT
>TRBV24-1|.|many|TRBJ1-2
CATSDGGTPNYGYTF
TGTGCCACCAGTGATGGTGGGACACCGAACTATGGCTACACCTTC
>TRBV2|.|many|TRBJ2-3
CARVRGTDTQYF
TGTGCCAGAGTTCGGGGCACAGATACGCAGTATTTT
>TRBV19|.|.|TRBJ1-1
CASSGTVTTEAFF
TGTGCCAGTTCCGGGACGGTCACCACTGAAGCTTTCTTT
>TRBV5-1|TRBD2|.|TRBJ2-1
CASSFETSGGYNEQFF
TGCGCCAGCAGCTTTGAGACTAGCGGGGGGTACAATGAGCAGTTCTTC
>TRBV10-3|TRBD1|few|TRBJ2-7
CAIRTGAEQYF
TGTGCCATCAGGACAGGGGCTGAGCAGTACTTC